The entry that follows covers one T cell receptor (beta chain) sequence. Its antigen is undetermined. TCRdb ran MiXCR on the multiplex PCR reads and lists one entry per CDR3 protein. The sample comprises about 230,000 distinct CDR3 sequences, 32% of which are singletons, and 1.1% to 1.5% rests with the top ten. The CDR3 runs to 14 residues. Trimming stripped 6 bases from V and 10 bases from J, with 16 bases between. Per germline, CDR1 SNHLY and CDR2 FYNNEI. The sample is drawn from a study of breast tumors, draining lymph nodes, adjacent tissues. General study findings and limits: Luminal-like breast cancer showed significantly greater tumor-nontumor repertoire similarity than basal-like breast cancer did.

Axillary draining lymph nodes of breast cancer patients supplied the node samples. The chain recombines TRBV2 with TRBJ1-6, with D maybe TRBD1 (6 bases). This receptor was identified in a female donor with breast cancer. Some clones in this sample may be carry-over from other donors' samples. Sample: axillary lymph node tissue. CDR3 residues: CASRETGMGSPLHF. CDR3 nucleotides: TGTGCCAGCAGGGAAACAGGGATGGGGTCACCCCTCCACTTT. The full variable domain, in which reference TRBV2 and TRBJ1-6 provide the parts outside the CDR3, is EPEVTQTPSHQVTQMGQEVILRCVPISNHLYFYWYRQILGQKVEFLVSFYNNEISEKSEIFDDQFSVERPDGSNFTLKIRSTKLEDSAMYFCASRETGMGSPLHFGNGTRLTVT.